This T cell receptor beta chain was obtained from a study of identical twins. TCRdb re-called the 5' RACE reads through MiXCR, storing one row per CDR3 protein. The sample has nearly 650,000 distinct CDR3 sequences, about 7.1% seen once. Germline lookup yields CDR1 SGHDT and CDR2 YYEEEE. The ends were cut back, 2 bases at V and 6 bases at J, with 26 bases in the middle. The CDR3 is made up of 19 amino acids. A few counts support this clonotype. The data were also submitted as part of a second study, on yellow fever vaccine responses in identical twins.

The material sequenced was PBMCs. The V gene is TRBV5-6, the J gene TRBJ2-2; D might be TRBD2 (5 bases). The clonotype originates from a woman between 18 and 30 years old in good health. The CDR3 region is CASSFDLAPPLPGSGELFF. The CDR3 DNA reads TGTGCCAGCAGCTTTGATCTAGCCCCACCACTACCCGGCTCCGGGGAGCTGTTTTTT.